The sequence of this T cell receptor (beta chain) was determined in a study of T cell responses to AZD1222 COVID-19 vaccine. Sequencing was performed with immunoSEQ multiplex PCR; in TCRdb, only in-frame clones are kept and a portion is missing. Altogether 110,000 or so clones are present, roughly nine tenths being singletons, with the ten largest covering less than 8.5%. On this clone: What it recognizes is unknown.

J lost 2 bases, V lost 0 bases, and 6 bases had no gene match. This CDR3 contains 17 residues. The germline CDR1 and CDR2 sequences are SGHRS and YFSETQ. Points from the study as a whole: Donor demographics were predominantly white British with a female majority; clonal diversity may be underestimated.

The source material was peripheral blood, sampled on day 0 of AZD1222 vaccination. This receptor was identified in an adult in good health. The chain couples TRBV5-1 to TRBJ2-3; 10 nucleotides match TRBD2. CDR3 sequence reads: CASSLAPGLAPTDTQYF. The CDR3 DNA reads TGCGCCAGCAGCTTGGCCCCGGGACTAGCGCCCACAGATACGCAGTATTTT.